The 14 T cell receptor beta chains below come from one sample, sequenced in a study of blood T cell repertoires in COVID-19. The repertoire was sequenced with immunoSEQ multiplex PCR; TCRdb's copy has only in-frame clones and lacks some. The sample contains more than 85,000 clones, 82% of which appear only once. The specimen sequenced was peripheral blood. These receptors were obtained from a woman aged 60 to 75 with acute or convalescent COVID-19.

The V gene is TRBV11-3, the J gene TRBJ1-1; 7 bases are shared with TRBD1. CDR1 is SGHNT, CDR2 YENEEA, per germline. The CDR3 spans 14 residues. V shed 2 bases, J shed 1 base, and the junction held 1 base outside the gene matches. The CDR3 DNA sequence: TGTGCCAGCAGCTTACAGGGGGAGAACACTGAAGCTTTCTTT. Protein product: CASSLQGENTEAFF.

This chain joins TRBV28 and TRBJ1-2; D gene ambiguous. The CDR3 extends over 16 amino acids. Trimming took off 5 bases at V and 3 bases at J, with 19 bases between the two ends. Germline loops: CDR1 MDHEN, CDR2 SYDVKM. The CDR3 loop is CASSPPGRVSDYGYTF. The CDR3 DNA follows: TGTGCCAGCAGTCCCCCGGGGAGGGTCTCCGACTATGGCTACACCTTC.

The chain employs TRBV18 and TRBJ2-1; the match to TRBD1 covers 11 bases. The CDR3 runs to 16 residues. Germline V gives CDR1 KGHSH, CDR2 LQKENI. J gave up 7 bases and V 3 bases, and 8 bases lay outside the gene matches. CDR3 region: CASSPTGTGGSNEQFF. The CDR3 coding sequence is TGTGCCAGCTCACCGACCGGGACAGGGGGGTCAAATGAGCAGTTCTTC.

The chain uses TRBV19 and TRBJ1-1; 8 bases fit TRBD1. The CDR3 consists of 13 residues. The junction had 8 bases not matched to a gene; V was cut back by 10 bases and J by 4 bases. Germline loops: CDR1 LNHDA, CDR2 SQIVND (reference sequence). CDR3 DNA: TGTGCCACACAGGGGGACGGGGGCACTGAAGCTTTCTTT. This sequence encodes CATQGDGGTEAFF.

The table lists this clone with a count of one. V and J are TRBV30 and TRBJ1-1, with TRBD1 as a possible D gene (5 bases). The CDR3 has 14 residues. Deletions cut 3 bases from V and 7 bases from J, with 18 bases between. CDR1 and CDR2 from the germline V gene are GTSNPN and SVGIG (reference sequence). The CDR3 nucleotides read TGTGCCTGGAGCACCCAGGTGGGGGGGAATGAAGCTTTCTTT. Its translation: CAWSTQVGGNEAFF.

The V and J genes are TRBV11-2 and TRBJ2-6; 7 positions agree with TRBD2. Germline CDR1 is SGHAT and CDR2 is FQNNGV. There are 18 residues in the CDR3. V dropped 0 bases and J dropped 0; count of bases not matched to a gene: 5. CDR3 sequence (DNA): TGTGCCAGCAGCTTAGATTTGGGACTACTCTCTGGGGCCAACGTCCTGACTTTC. Protein: CASSLDLGLLSGANVLTF. Supplemented by reference TRBV11-2 and TRBJ2-6, the full variable domain reads EAGVAQSPRYKIIEKRQSVAFWCNPISGHATLYWYQQILGQGPKLLIQFQNNGVVDDSQLPKDRFSAERLKGVDSTLKIQPAKLEDSAVYLCASSLDLGLLSGANVLTFGAGSRLTVL.

The chain carries TRBV6-5 and TRBJ1-4, with 9 positions matching TRBD1. Germline lookup yields CDR1 MNHEY and CDR2 SVGAGI. This CDR3 region has 15 residues. The V segment lost 6 bases and the J segment 4 bases; nucleotides outside the gene matches: 6. This chain's CDR3 is CASRVGTGLNEKLFF. The CDR3 DNA reads as TGTGCCAGCAGAGTTGGGACAGGGCTTAATGAAAAACTGTTTTTT.

This clone has only one observation. The chain uses TRBV5-1 and TRBJ2-3; D gene unclear. V gave up 0 bases and J gave up 2 bases, with 7 bases separating them. The length of the CDR3 is 14 residues. Germline V gives CDR1 SGHRS, CDR2 YFSETQ. CDR3 DNA sequence: TGCGCCAGCAGCTTGGTAGACAACACAGATACGCAGTATTTT. Amino acid sequence: CASSLVDNTDTQYF. The variable domain in full, completed from reference TRBV5-1 and TRBJ2-3, reads KAGVTQTPRYLIKTRGQQVTLSCSPISGHRSVSWYQQTPGQGLQFLFEYFSETQRNKGNFPGRFSGRQFSNSRSEMNVSTLELGDSALYLCASSLVDNTDTQYFGPGTRLTVL.

The rearrangement joins TRBV12-3 or TRBV12-4 to TRBJ1-4; unclear D gene. There are 13 residues in the CDR3. Deletions cut 10 bases from V and 8 bases from J, with 17 bases between. The DNA of the CDR3 is TGTGCCACTAAACTATCCCCGATGGAAAAACTGTTTTTT. This codes for CATKLSPMEKLFF.

This clone was observed a single time. The rearrangement links TRBV9 to TRBJ2-7; 7 bases agree with TRBD2. The CDR3 is made up of 15 amino acids. V lost 0 bases, J lost 4 bases, and 7 bases stayed unmatched. Germline assignment: CDR1 SGDLS and CDR2 YYNGEE. This chain's CDR3 is CASSVGTAGLYEQYF. The CDR3 DNA follows: TGTGCCAGCAGCGTAGGTACAGCGGGGTTGTACGAGCAGTACTTC.

The J gene is TRBJ1-4, the V gene TRBV2, with D perhaps matching TRBD1 (5 bases). CDR3 length: 14 amino acids. CDR1 is SNHLY and CDR2 is FYNNEI in the germline V gene. Trimming removed 5 bases at V and 7 bases at J, with 14 bases between. Here the CDR3 DNA reads TGTGCCAGCAGTCGGGGGACGGGTGGTGAAAAACTGTTTTTT. Translation: CASSRGTGGEKLFF.

The chain links TRBV9 to TRBJ2-1, with D perhaps TRBD1 (6 bases). V lost 3 bases and J lost 4, with 11 bases in between. CDR1 SGDLS and CDR2 YYNGEE come from the germline V gene. The CDR3 has 14 residues. The CDR3 spells CASSAGERYNEQFF. CDR3 nucleotides: TGTGCCAGCAGCGCAGGGGAGAGGTACAATGAGCAGTTCTTC.

This clone showed up just once. The chain carries TRBV5-1 and TRBJ1-6; weak D call: TRBD1 (5 bases). The V end was cut by 4 bases, the J end by 9 bases, with 23 bases between. Germline V lookup: CDR1 SGHRS, CDR2 YFSETQ. The CDR3 is 17 amino acids. Here the CDR3 reads CASSTITSTGVSSPLHF. CDR3 nucleotides: TGCGCCAGCAGCACTATAACCTCAACAGGAGTTAGTTCACCCCTCCACTTT. Full variable domain (outside the CDR3, taken from reference TRBV5-1 and TRBJ1-6): KAGVTQTPRYLIKTRGQQVTLSCSPISGHRSVSWYQQTPGQGLQFLFEYFSETQRNKGNFPGRFSGRQFSNSRSEMNVSTLELGDSALYLCASSTITSTGVSSPLHFGNGTRLTVT.

The V and J genes are TRBV20-1 and TRBJ2-2; 7 nucleotides align to TRBD1. The V gene's germline CDR1 is DFQATT and CDR2 SNEGSKA (reference sequence). CDR3 size: 14 residues. The junction had 6 bases not matched to a gene; V was cut back by 3 bases and J by 5 bases. The CDR3 nucleotides are TGCAGTGCTAGTGAGGGGGCGCTTACCGGGGAGCTGTTTTTT. As protein: CSASEGALTGELFF.